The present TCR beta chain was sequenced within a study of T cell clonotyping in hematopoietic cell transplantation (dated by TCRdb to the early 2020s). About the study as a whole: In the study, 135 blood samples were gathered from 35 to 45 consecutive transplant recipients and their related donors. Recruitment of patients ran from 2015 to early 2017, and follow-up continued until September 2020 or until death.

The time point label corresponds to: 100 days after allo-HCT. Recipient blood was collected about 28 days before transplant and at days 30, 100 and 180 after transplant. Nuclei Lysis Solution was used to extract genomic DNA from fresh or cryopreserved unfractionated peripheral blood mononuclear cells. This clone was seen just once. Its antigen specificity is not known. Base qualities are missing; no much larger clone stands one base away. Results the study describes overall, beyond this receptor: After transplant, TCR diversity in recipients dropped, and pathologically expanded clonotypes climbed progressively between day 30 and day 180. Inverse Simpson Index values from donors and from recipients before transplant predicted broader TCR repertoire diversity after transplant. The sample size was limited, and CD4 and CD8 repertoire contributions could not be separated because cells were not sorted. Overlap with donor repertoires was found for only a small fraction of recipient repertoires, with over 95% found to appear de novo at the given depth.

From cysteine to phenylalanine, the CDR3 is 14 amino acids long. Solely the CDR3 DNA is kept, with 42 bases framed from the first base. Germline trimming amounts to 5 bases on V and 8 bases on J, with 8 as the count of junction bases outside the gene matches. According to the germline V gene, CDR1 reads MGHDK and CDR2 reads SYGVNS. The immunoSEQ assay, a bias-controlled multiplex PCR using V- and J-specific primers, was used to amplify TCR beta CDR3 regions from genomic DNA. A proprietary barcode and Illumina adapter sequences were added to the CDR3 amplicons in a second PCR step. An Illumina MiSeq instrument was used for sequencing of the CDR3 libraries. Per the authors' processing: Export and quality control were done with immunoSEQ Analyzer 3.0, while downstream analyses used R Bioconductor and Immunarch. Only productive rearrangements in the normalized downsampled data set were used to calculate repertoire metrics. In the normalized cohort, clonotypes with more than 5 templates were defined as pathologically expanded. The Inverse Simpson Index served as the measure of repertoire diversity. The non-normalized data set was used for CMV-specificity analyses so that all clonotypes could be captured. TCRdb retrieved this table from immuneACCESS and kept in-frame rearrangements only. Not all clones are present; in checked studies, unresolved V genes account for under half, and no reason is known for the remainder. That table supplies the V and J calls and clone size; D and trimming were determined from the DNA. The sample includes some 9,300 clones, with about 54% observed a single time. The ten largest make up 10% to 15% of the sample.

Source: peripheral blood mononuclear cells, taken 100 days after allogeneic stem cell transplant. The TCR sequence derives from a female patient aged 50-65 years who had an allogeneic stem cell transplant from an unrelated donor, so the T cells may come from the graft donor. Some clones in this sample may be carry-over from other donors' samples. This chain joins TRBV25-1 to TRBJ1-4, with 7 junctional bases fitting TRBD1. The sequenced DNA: TGTGCCAGCAGTTGGGACAGAGCGGGAGAAAAACTGTTTTTT. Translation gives CASSWDRAGEKLFF.